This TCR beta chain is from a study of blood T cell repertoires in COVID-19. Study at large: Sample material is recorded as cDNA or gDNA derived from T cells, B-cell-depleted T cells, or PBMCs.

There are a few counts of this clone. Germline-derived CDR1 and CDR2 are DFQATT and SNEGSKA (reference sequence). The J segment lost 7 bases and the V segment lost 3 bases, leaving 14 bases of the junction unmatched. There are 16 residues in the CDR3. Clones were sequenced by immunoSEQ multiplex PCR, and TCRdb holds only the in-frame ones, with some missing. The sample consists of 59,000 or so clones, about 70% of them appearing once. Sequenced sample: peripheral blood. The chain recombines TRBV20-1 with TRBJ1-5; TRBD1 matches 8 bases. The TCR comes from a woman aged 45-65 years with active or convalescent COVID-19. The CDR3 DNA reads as TGCAGTGCTAGTGCCTCCGGGACAGGCGCCGAACAGCCCCAGCATTTT. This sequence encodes CSASASGTGAEQPQHF.